This entry concerns a single T cell receptor beta chain. Its antigen is unidentified. Germline CDR1 reads SGHAT; CDR2 reads FQNNGV. The V and J ends lost 5 bases and 8 bases respectively, with 9 bases between them. This CDR3 contains 12 residues. Clones were sequenced by immunoSEQ multiplex PCR, and TCRdb holds only the in-frame ones, with some missing. The table includes more than 70,000 clones, around 86% detected once. These data belong to a study of T cell responses to AZD1222 COVID-19 vaccine. Findings of the study overall: Across spike, vaccine-associated CD4 TCRs were found, dominant at 160-218 and 743-854. Close to half of spike-specific TCRs reportedly recognize unmutated variant regions. Most donors were white British and more were female, and clonal diversity was possibly underestimated. Only a handful of AZD1222 recipients, more than five in all, had baseline seropositivity.

The sequenced sample was peripheral blood, obtained on day 0 of AZD1222 vaccination. The chain joins TRBV11-2 to TRBJ1-4; D uncertain. The receptor was derived from an adult in good health. The CDR3 nucleotides are TGTGCCAGCAGCCGGGCCCCAGAAAAACTGTTTTTT. This encodes CASSRAPEKLFF.